Listed below are T cell receptor beta chains from one sample, sequenced in a study of vaccination and CD4 T cells after COVID-19. Their antigens remain unidentified. TCRdb independently ran MiXCR on the PCR reads; one entry per CDR3 protein. Of about 8,300 distinct CDR3 sequences in the sample, 35% to 40% are singletons; the top ten hold roughly 26%. Source material: CD4+ T cells from blood, cultured in vitro. The receptors derive from a human donor in good health. Each CDR3 is given with its conserved first and last residue.

len,j_gene,v_gene,CDR3aa
14,TRBJ2-2,TRBV7-3,CASSSGAETGELFF
19,TRBJ2-1,TRBV11-2,CASSSLRGRAGSSYNEQFF
13,TRBJ2-1,TRBV7-9,CASSLEEFNEQFF
15,TRBJ1-6,TRBV6-1,CASSDGVGSASPLHF
14,TRBJ2-1,TRBV19,CASSIVGQGHEQFF
13,TRBJ2-5,TRBV30,CAWSVTAMETQYF
15,TRBJ1-2,TRBV12-3/TRBV12-4,CASTLGPTLGYGYTF
15,TRBJ1-5,TRBV19,CAVGRLANSNQPQHF
13,TRBJ1-2,TRBV6-5,CASSYLSTYGYTF
15,TRBJ2-1,TRBV19,CASSLGLVSYNEQFF
15,TRBJ1-5,TRBV18,CASSPDSGRGQPQHF
16,TRBJ2-5,TRBV11-3,CASSPGWGAGGETQYF
14,TRBJ2-7,TRBV27,CASRGGQVAGEQYF
14,TRBJ1-2,TRBV2,CASIRDTANYGYTF
13,TRBJ1-2,TRBV19,CASSPNTGYGYTF
13,TRBJ2-1,TRBV6-1,CASTLGGFNEQFF
15,TRBJ2-1,TRBV6-5,CASSYSVGVGNEQFF
14,TRBJ2-2,TRBV19,CASSQVGDTGELFF
11,TRBJ2-7,TRBV19,CASSREGEQYF
17,TRBJ1-5,TRBV19,CASSIRGVRAFNQPQHF
17,TRBJ2-5,TRBV12-3/TRBV12-4,CASSLTGGGLAWETQYF
14,TRBJ2-3,TRBV5-4,CASSKDRGTDTQYF
14,TRBJ1-2,TRBV27,CASSLNGRHYGYTF